This paragraph covers one TCR beta chain sequence. TCRdb reanalysed the 5' RACE reads using MiXCR and keeps one entry per CDR3 protein. The sample lists approximately 350,000 distinct CDR3 sequences; around 30% were seen once. The sample comes from a study of T-cell memory formation after mild COVID-19. Trimming shortened V by 9 bases and J by 6 bases, and 8 bases separated the two germline ends. Germline V gene data show CDR1 as MNHNS and CDR2 as SASEGT. This CDR3 is 10 amino acids long. The origin of this receptor is an adult woman who had mild COVID-19 (a few samples of this study predate the infection). Cell type and time point are not known. The sample consisted of PBMCs or a T cell subset sorted from them (not recorded which). The gene calls are TRBV6-1 and TRBJ1-2; tentatively, D is TRBD1 (5 bases). Here the CDR3 reads CASRGDGYTF. The CDR3 DNA is TGTGCCAGTAGAGGGGATGGCTACACCTTC.